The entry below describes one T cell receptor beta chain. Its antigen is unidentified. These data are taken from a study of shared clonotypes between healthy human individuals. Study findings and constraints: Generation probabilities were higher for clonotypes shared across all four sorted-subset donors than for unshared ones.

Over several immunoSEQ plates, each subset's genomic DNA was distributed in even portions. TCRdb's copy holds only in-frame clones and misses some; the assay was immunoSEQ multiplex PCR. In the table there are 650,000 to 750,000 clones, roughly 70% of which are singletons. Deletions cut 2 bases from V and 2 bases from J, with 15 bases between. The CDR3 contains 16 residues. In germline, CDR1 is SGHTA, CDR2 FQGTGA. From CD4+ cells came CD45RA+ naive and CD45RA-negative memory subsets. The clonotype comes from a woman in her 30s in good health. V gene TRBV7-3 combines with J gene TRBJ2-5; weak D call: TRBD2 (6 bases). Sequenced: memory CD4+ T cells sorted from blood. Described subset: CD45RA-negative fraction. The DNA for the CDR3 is TGTGCCAGCAGCTTAGGCGGGACCCCTGGACAAGAGACCCAGTACTTC. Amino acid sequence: CASSLGGTPGQETQYF.